The 25 T cell receptor beta chains presented below share a single source sample, sequenced in a study of shared clonotypes between healthy human individuals. It was CD45RO-negative cells, positively selected for CCR7, that made up naive CD8 cells, with terminally differentiated effector memory CD45RA+ cells excluded. Produced via immunoSEQ multiplex PCR; TCRdb's table is partial and in-frame only. The table has approximately 600,000 clones, approximately 95% seen once. Sequences were obtained from naive CD8+ T cells sorted from blood. These TCRs come from a woman aged 30 to 39 in good health.

V is TRBV4-2 and J is TRBJ1-3; D is perhaps TRBD1 (5 bases). CDR1 and CDR2 from the germline V gene are LGHNA and YNFKEQ. CDR3 length equals 18 residues. Trimming removed 1 base from V and 0 bases from J, with 16 bases in between. In DNA, the CDR3 is TGTGCCAGCAGCCAAGCTGGGGGAAGGGAGTTCTCTGGAAACACCATATATTTT. This sequence encodes CASSQAGGREFSGNTIYF.

The gene calls are TRBV11-1 and TRBJ2-7; TRBD1 is a possible D gene (6 bases). V dropped 5 bases and J dropped 0 bases, with 14 bases sitting between them. The CDR3 runs to 15 residues. CDR1 is SGHAT and CDR2 is FQDESV in the germline V gene (reference sequence). CDR3 sequence reads: CASSSPDRYSYEQYF. The CDR3, as DNA: TGTGCCAGCAGCAGCCCTGACAGGTACTCCTACGAGCAGTACTTC.

The V and J genes are TRBV10-3 and TRBJ2-1, with 8 bases fitting TRBD2. Losses at the gene ends were 0 bases for V and 9 bases for J; bases not matched to a gene: 10. Germline-derived CDR1 and CDR2 are ENHRY and SYGVKD. CDR3 length equals 16 residues. The CDR3 reads CAISESPAGDGGEQFF. For the CDR3, the DNA is TGTGCCATCAGTGAGTCCCCAGCGGGAGACGGTGGTGAGCAGTTCTTC.

J is TRBJ2-1 and V is TRBV10-2; TRBD2 matches at 10 bases. Trimming cost V 3 bases and J 10 bases; bases outside gene matches: 9. The CDR3 has 15 amino acids. CDR1 and CDR2 (germline): WSHSY, SAAADI. CDR3 amino acids: CASSEGAGGPREQFF. CDR3 DNA sequence: TGCGCCAGCAGTGAAGGAGCGGGAGGGCCACGGGAGCAGTTCTTC.

CDR3 bases: TGTGCCAGCAGTGGGACTAGCGCGATGACCTCCTACGAGCAGTACTTC. As protein: CASSGTSAMTSYEQYF. The rearrangement uses TRBV28 and TRBJ2-7; 10 positions agree with TRBD2. The junction had 7 bases not matched to a gene; V was cut back by 5 bases and J by 0 bases. The CDR3 sequence is 16 residues long. CDR1 and CDR2 from the germline V gene are MDHEN and SYDVKM.

V and J are TRBV13 and TRBJ2-7; D not resolved. The germline gives CDR1 PRHDT, CDR2 FYEKMQ (reference sequence). The V end was cut by 0 bases, the J end by 0 bases, with 9 bases between. This CDR3 comprises 15 residues. The CDR3 coding sequence is TGTGCCAGCAGCTTAGGGTTTGGCGTCTCCTACGAGCAGTACTTC. The encoded protein is CASSLGFGVSYEQYF.

The chain couples TRBV19 to TRBJ1-2; D not resolved. CDR1 is LNHDA, CDR2 SQIVND, per germline (reference sequence). Between the trimmed V and J ends, which lost 9 bases and 5 bases, there was a span of 16 bases. The CDR3 spans 13 residues. CDR3 sequence reads: CARTDPGSYGYTF. CDR3 nucleotide sequence: TGTGCCAGAACCGACCCCGGGAGTTATGGCTACACCTTC.

The chain has TRBV27 and TRBJ2-5; TRBD1 or TRBD2 may be the D gene (5 bases each). Germline-derived CDR1 and CDR2 are MNHEY and SMNVEV (reference sequence). V was trimmed by 5 bases and J by 2 bases, leaving 15 bases between them. The CDR3 consists of 15 residues. CDR3 DNA sequence: TGTGCCAGCAGTCCTCGGGACGCCTGGCAAGAGACCCAGTACTTC. This codes for CASSPRDAWQETQYF.

As to this clone: Distinct nucleotide sequences in the sample also encode this CDR3. V and J are TRBV10-2 and TRBJ2-7; no clear D gene. The CDR3 runs to 13 residues. Trimming cost V 2 bases and J 0 bases, with 5 bases left between them. Per the germline V gene, CDR1 is WSHSY and CDR2 is SAAADI. CDR3 in DNA: TGCGCCAGCAGTGAGGGCTCCTCCTACGAGCAGTACTTC. Residues: CASSEGSSYEQYF.

The gene calls are TRBV5-6 and TRBJ2-7, with 9 bases fitting TRBD1. V lost 4 bases, J lost 2 bases, and 7 bases stayed unmatched. Germline CDR1 SGHDT, CDR2 YYEEEE. CDR3 length equals 15 residues. This CDR3 reads CASSPRDRVTYEQYF. The CDR3 DNA follows: TGTGCCAGCAGCCCCCGGGACAGGGTGACCTACGAGCAGTACTTC.

The CDR3 DNA sequence: TGTGCCAGCAGCTTGGGAGCCCTAGACAATGAGCAGTTCTTC. It translates to CASSLGALDNEQFF. The rearrangement joins TRBV7-9 to TRBJ2-1; D perhaps matches TRBD2 (5 bases). The CDR3 contains 14 residues. Per the germline V gene, CDR1 is SEHNR and CDR2 is FQNEAQ (reference sequence). Between the trimmed V and J ends, which lost 3 bases and 5 bases, there was a span of 11 bases.

This chain joins TRBV2 and TRBJ2-7; 9 bases fit TRBD1. Per the germline V gene, CDR1 is SNHLY and CDR2 is FYNNEI. The J segment lost 5 bases and the V segment lost 11 bases, leaving 10 bases of the junction unmatched. CDR3 size: 13 residues. Here the CDR3 DNA reads TGTGCCGGGTCGGGACAGGGTATCCACGAGCAGTACTTC. The encoded protein is CAGSGQGIHEQYF.

The chain links TRBV7-2 to TRBJ1-5; D might be TRBD1 (6 bases). The germline CDR1 and CDR2 sequences are SGHTA and FQGNSA. CDR3 length: 18 amino acids. Trimming removed 1 base at V and 2 bases at J, with 18 bases between. The DNA of the CDR3 is TGTGCCAGCAGCTTAGAGGGGGGTTGGACTTTCGGCAATCAGCCCCAGCATTTT. It yields the protein CASSLEGGWTFGNQPQHF.

The genes are TRBV5-6 and TRBJ1-6, with D perhaps TRBD1 (5 bases). Looked up from germline, CDR1 is SGHDT and CDR2 is YYEEEE. Between the trimmed V and J ends, which lost 1 base and 9 bases, there was a span of 20 bases. The CDR3 runs to 17 residues. CDR3 DNA sequence: TGTGCCAGCAGCTTGAGCTTGGAGGGGATTAGGGGTTCACCCCTCCACTTT. This sequence encodes CASSLSLEGIRGSPLHF.

The rearrangement links TRBV9 to TRBJ2-1; 8 bases fit TRBD2. CDR1 and CDR2 (germline): SGDLS, YYNGEE. The CDR3 extends over 15 amino acids. After removal of 3 bases from V and 5 bases from J, the junction contained 7 bases not matched to a gene. Here the CDR3 reads CASSDLGLGHNEQFF. Here the CDR3 DNA reads TGTGCCAGCAGCGACTTGGGACTAGGACACAATGAGCAGTTCTTC.

This chain links TRBV14 with TRBJ1-1; 9 bases are shared with TRBD1. V shed 4 bases, J shed 6 bases, and the junction held 15 bases outside the gene matches. Germline V CDR1 and CDR2: SGHDN, FVKESK. The CDR3 sequence is 17 residues long. The CDR3 is CASSLSPDRGRYPEAFF. The DNA of the CDR3 is TGTGCCAGCAGCCTCTCCCCGGACAGGGGTAGATACCCTGAAGCTTTCTTT.

This chain joins TRBV27 and TRBJ2-5, with D perhaps assigned TRBD1 or TRBD2 (5 bases each). Trimming shortened V by 3 bases and J by 7 bases, and 15 bases separated the two germline ends. The CDR3 contains 14 residues. Germline loops: CDR1 MNHEY, CDR2 SMNVEV (reference sequence). The CDR3 is CASSFLGRGGTQYF. CDR3 nucleotides: TGTGCCAGCAGTTTTCTAGGCCGGGGCGGGACCCAGTACTTC.

This clone has only one observation. The V call is TRBV13, the J call TRBJ1-1; TRBD1 might be the D (6 bases). The CDR3 runs to 15 residues. The germline V gene encodes CDR1 PRHDT and CDR2 FYEKMQ (reference sequence). Between the trimmed V and J ends, which lost 3 bases and 8 bases, there was a span of 19 bases. CDR3 bases: TGTGCCAGCAGCTTTCCAAGCGGGGGGGGCCCAGAAGCTTTCTTT. This codes for CASSFPSGGGPEAFF.

The rearrangement joins TRBV5-1 to TRBJ2-5; D call uncertain. The ends were cut back, 0 bases at V and 6 bases at J, with 9 bases in the middle. The length of the CDR3 is 13 residues. CDR1 and CDR2 from the germline V gene are SGHRS and YFSETQ. The CDR3 here is CASSLGEGQTQYF. CDR3 DNA sequence: TGCGCCAGCAGCTTGGGGGAAGGGCAGACCCAGTACTTC.

V and J are TRBV28 and TRBJ1-2; possible D gene TRBD1, 6 bases. Trimming removed 4 bases from V and 5 bases from J, with 11 bases in between. The germline V gene has CDR1 MDHEN and CDR2 SYDVKM. The CDR3 loop spans 13 amino acids. This chain's CDR3 is CASSWGRAYGYTF. Written as DNA, the CDR3 is TGTGCCAGCAGTTGGGGGCGGGCGTATGGCTACACCTTC.

This clone was detected a few times. This chain joins TRBV13 and TRBJ1-5, with 10 positions matching TRBD1. Germline values: CDR1 PRHDT, CDR2 FYEKMQ (reference sequence). The CDR3 consists of 15 residues. Trimming at V came to 4 bases and at J to 7 bases, leaving 7 bases not matched to a gene. The CDR3 nucleotides are TGTGCCAGCAGCTCCTCAAGACAGGGGGCACAGCCCCAGCATTTT. Protein: CASSSSRQGAQPQHF.

This chain links TRBV13 with TRBJ2-3, with D tentatively TRBD2 (6 bases). V was trimmed by 4 bases and J by 0 bases, leaving 14 bases between them. This CDR3 spans 16 amino acids. CDR1 and CDR2 from the germline V gene are PRHDT and FYEKMQ (reference sequence). CDR3 sequence reads: CASSSQDGTSTDTQYF. CDR3 nucleotide sequence: TGTGCCAGCAGCTCCCAGGACGGGACTAGCACAGATACGCAGTATTTT.

This clone appeared a single time. The chain uses TRBV28 and TRBJ2-1; D tentatively fits TRBD1 or TRBD2 (5 bases each). Germline loops: CDR1 MDHEN, CDR2 SYDVKM. Trimming removed 3 bases from V and 4 bases from J, with 13 bases in between. This CDR3 has 15 residues. In nucleotides, the CDR3 is TGTGCCAGCAGTTTTAGCCCTGGGGGTTACAATGAGCAGTTCTTC. Amino acid sequence: CASSFSPGGYNEQFF.

This clone has a single count. V gene TRBV28 combines with J gene TRBJ2-1, with D hard to call. Germline V CDR1 and CDR2: MDHEN, SYDVKM. This CDR3 is 14 amino acids long. V was shortened by 3 bases and J by 3 bases, with 9 bases between the two germline ends. CDR3 loop: CASSFKVFYNEQFF. The CDR3 coding sequence is TGTGCCAGCAGTTTTAAAGTGTTCTACAATGAGCAGTTCTTC.

The J gene is TRBJ2-5, the V gene TRBV6-5; D uncertain. Germline V gives CDR1 MNHEY, CDR2 SVGAGI. The CDR3 totals 15 residues. The V end lost 0 bases, the J end lost 11 bases, and 19 bases lay between the germline ends. CDR3 amino acids: CASSYSSDALLEQYF. Here the CDR3 DNA reads TGTGCCAGCAGTTACTCGTCGGACGCTCTCTTGGAGCAGTACTTC.